What follows are 12 T cell receptor beta chains derived from one specimen sequenced in a study of sequential checkpoint blockade in melanoma. Treatment reported: randomized to nivolumab then ipilimumab (arm A) or the reverse (arm B). Clones were sequenced by immunoSEQ multiplex PCR, and TCRdb holds only the in-frame ones, with some missing. The sample lists approximately 26,000 clones; over 60% were seen once. Sequenced here: CD8+ T cells sorted from blood (inferred from file names), sampled from a patient given nivolumab and ipilimumab in sequence. These receptors all come from a human donor with melanoma.

The V gene is TRBV5-1, the J gene TRBJ1-3; 12 nucleotides agree with TRBD1. The CDR3 consists of 17 residues. V lost 0 bases to trimming and J lost 2 bases; unmatched junction nucleotides: 3. Germline V gives CDR1 SGHRS, CDR2 YFSETQ. The CDR3: CASSLEWDRGPGNTIYF. In DNA, the CDR3 is TGCGCCAGCAGCTTGGAATGGGACAGGGGGCCTGGAAACACCATATATTTT.

The V call is TRBV29-1, the J call TRBJ2-3, with D unclear. Trimming pared 5 bases from V and 4 bases from J, leaving 7 bases between. There are 11 residues in the CDR3. Germline-derived CDR1 and CDR2 are SQVTM and ANQGSEA. The CDR3 coding sequence is TGCAGCGTTCGTCGTCCAGATACGCAGTATTTT. It encodes CSVRRPDTQYF.

The chain joins TRBV28 to TRBJ2-5, with 11 bases aligning to TRBD1. CDR1 MDHEN and CDR2 SYDVKM come from the germline V gene. After removal of 5 bases from V and 5 bases from J, the junction contained 19 bases not matched to a gene. The CDR3 covers 19 residues. The CDR3 loop is CASSTRVVTARTGGETQYF. CDR3 coding DNA: TGTGCCAGCAGTACTCGCGTCGTAACGGCGAGGACAGGGGGCGAGACCCAGTACTTC.

This chain connects TRBV2 to TRBJ1-2; 8 bases agree with TRBD1. Trimming removed 6 bases from V and 4 bases from J; junction bases left unmatched: 13. In germline, CDR1 is SNHLY, CDR2 FYNNEI. The CDR3 totals 16 residues. The CDR3 nucleotides are TGTGCCAGCAGGGACCCCGACCAGGGGGCTCGCTATGGCTACACCTTC. It specifies CASRDPDQGARYGYTF. The full variable domain, with the rest looked up from reference TRBV2 and TRBJ1-2, is EPEVTQTPSHQVTQMGQEVILRCVPISNHLYFYWYRQILGQKVEFLVSFYNNEISEKSEIFDDQFSVERPDGSNFTLKIRSTKLEDSAMYFCASRDPDQGARYGYTFGSGTRLTVV.

This clone was recorded a few times. The chain joins TRBV4-2 to TRBJ2-4; D not certain. This CDR3 contains 16 residues. Germline-derived CDR1 and CDR2 are LGHNA and YNFKEQ. V was cut by 1 base and J by 0 bases, with 10 bases left in between. This chain's CDR3 is CASSQAPSLAKNIQYF. The CDR3 nucleotides read TGTGCCAGCAGCCAAGCTCCTTCCCTAGCCAAAAACATTCAGTACTTC.

The chain employs TRBV6-6 and TRBJ2-1; TRBD2 is a possible D gene (5 bases). The CDR3 totals 12 residues. CDR1 is MNHNY, CDR2 SVGAGI, per germline (reference sequence). With 0 bases removed from V and 12 bases from J, the gap between germline ends came to 9 bases. DNA for the CDR3: TGTGCCAGCAGTTACTCGAGGGAAGGGCAGTTCTTC. This sequence encodes CASSYSREGQFF.

J is TRBJ1-6 and V is TRBV5-5, with 10 bases identical to TRBD1. Germline assignment: CDR1 SGHKS and CDR2 YYEKEE (reference sequence). CDR3 length: 14 amino acids. V shed 3 bases and J 7 bases; nucleotides not matched to a gene: 1. CDR3 DNA sequence: TGTGCCAGCAGCTCGGGACAGGGGAATTCACCCCTCCACTTT. Translated, it gives CASSSGQGNSPLHF.

This chain connects TRBV30 to TRBJ2-7, with D possibly TRBD1 on 5 matching bases. The CDR3 is 12 amino acids. V lost 1 base and J 1 base, leaving 5 bases between the germline ends. The V gene's germline CDR1 is GTSNPN and CDR2 SVGIG (reference sequence). The CDR3 spells CAWSEGSYEQYF. DNA of the CDR3: TGTGCCTGGAGTGAGGGGTCCTACGAGCAGTACTTC.

V and J are TRBV4-1 and TRBJ1-5, with TRBD1 as a possible D gene (6 bases). Trimming removed 3 bases at V and 6 bases at J, with 9 bases between. From germline, CDR1 is MGHRA and CDR2 YSYEKL. CDR3 length: 13 amino acids. In DNA, the CDR3 is TGCGCCAGCAGCCAGGCAGGGGTTCAGCCCCAGCATTTT. It translates to CASSQAGVQPQHF.

The genes are TRBV11-2 and TRBJ2-7, with 10 bases aligning to TRBD1. Unmatched junction bases numbered 4, after V lost 1 base and J lost 7 bases. Germline assignment: CDR1 SGHAT and CDR2 FQNNGV. This CDR3 spans 14 amino acids. The chain's CDR3 is CASSLGQGAWEQYF. The CDR3 nucleotides are TGTGCCAGCAGCTTAGGACAGGGGGCATGGGAGCAGTACTTC.

DNA of the CDR3: TGTGCCAGCAGCCAAGCGGACAGGGGAGGTGAAAAACTGTTTTTT. Its protein is CASSQADRGGEKLFF. This sequence joins TRBV7-9 and TRBJ1-4, with TRBD1 identical over 9 bases. Germline V gives CDR1 SEHNR, CDR2 FQNEAQ (reference sequence). J gave up 7 bases and V 5 bases, and 8 bases lay outside the gene matches. There are 15 residues in the CDR3.

This clone was found a few times. The chain employs TRBV30 and TRBJ2-2, with 11 bases that match TRBD1. CDR1 and CDR2 (germline): GTSNPN, SVGIG (reference sequence). This CDR3 spans 15 amino acids. The V segment lost 3 bases and the J segment 7 bases; nucleotides outside the gene matches: 7. CDR3: CAWSWGQGEVGELFF. CDR3 nucleotide sequence: TGTGCCTGGAGCTGGGGACAGGGGGAGGTCGGGGAGCTGTTTTTT.